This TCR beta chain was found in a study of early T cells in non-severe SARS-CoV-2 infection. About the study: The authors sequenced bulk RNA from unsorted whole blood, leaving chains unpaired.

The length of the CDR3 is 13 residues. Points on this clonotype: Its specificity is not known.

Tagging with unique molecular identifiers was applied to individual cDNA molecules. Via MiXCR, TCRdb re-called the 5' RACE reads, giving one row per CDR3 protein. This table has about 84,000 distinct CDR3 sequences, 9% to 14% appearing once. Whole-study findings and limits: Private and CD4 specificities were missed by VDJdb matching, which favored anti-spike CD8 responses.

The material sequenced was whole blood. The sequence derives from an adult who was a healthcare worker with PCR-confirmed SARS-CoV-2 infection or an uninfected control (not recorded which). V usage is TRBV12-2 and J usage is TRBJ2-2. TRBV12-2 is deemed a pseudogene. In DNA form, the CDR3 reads TGTGCAAGTCGCTCTGACTCTTCCGGGGAGCTGTTTTTT. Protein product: CASRSDSSGELFF.